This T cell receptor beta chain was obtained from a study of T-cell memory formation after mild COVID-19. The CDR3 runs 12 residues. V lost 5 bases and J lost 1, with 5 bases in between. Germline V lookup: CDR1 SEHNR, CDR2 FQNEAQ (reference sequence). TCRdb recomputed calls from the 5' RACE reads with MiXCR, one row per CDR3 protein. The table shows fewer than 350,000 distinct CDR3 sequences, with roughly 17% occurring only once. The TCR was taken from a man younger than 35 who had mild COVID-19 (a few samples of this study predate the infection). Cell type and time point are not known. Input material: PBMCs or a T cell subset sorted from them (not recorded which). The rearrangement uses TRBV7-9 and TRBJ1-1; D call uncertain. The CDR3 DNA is TGTGCCAGCAGCGAAGAGAACACTGAAGCTTTCTTT. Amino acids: CASSEENTEAFF.